This T cell receptor beta chain was obtained from a study of blood T cells in healthy people across ages. Isolation per sample recovered at least 7 million PBMCs. There were at least 5 micrograms of total RNA extracted from every sample. In germline, CDR1 is SGHRS, CDR2 YFSETQ. Trimming took 2 bases from V and 0 from J, leaving 18 bases between them. The CDR3 loop spans 17 amino acids. Primed by a sample-barcoded 5' primer and a J-beta primer mix, a second PCR proceeded for 7 to 11 cycles. MiXCR, applied by TCRdb to the 5' RACE reads, yields one record per CDR3 protein. The sample yields about 680,000 distinct CDR3 sequences, around 49% seen once.

Input material: blood. The chain has TRBV5-1 and TRBJ2-7; D might be TRBD1 (6 bases). The receptor was derived from a woman in her sixties in good health. DNA of the CDR3: TGCGCCAGCAGCTTAGGGACAAGGCCTCCTCACTCCTACGAGCAGTACTTC. As protein: CASSLGTRPPHSYEQYF.